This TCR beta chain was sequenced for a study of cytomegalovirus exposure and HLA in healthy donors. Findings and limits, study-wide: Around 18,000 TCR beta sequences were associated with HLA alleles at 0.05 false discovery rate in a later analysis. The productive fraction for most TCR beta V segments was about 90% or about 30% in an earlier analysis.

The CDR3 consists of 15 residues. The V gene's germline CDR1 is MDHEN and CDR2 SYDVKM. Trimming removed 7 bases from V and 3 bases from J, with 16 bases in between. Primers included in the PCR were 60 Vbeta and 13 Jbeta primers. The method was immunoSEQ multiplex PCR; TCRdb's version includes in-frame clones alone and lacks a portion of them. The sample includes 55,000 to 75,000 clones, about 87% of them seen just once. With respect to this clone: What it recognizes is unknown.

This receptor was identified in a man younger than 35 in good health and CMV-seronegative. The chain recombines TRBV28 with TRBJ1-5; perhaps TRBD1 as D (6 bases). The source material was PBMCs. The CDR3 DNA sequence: TGTGCCAGCACAGTCCAGGCAGGGGTCAATCAGCCCCAGCATTTT. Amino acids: CASTVQAGVNQPQHF.